What follows are 7 T cell receptor beta chains derived from one specimen sequenced in a study of regulatory T cells in long-lasting Graves disease. Time point in this sample: newly diagnosed GD, antithyroid drugs for less than 3 months. With RNA extracted from PBMCs as input, the TCR library was made. Investigators prepared the TCR beta libraries by applying iRepertoire HTBI primers and Arm-PCR of CDR3 regions. TCRdb ran MiXCR on the multiplex PCR reads and lists one entry per CDR3 protein. This sample has about 370,000 distinct CDR3 sequences, with around 16% found just once. The sample was peripheral blood mononuclear cells (PBMCs), taken at new diagnosis, from a patient treated with antithyroid drugs. Every receptor here comes from a female donor with Graves disease.

The V and J genes are TRBV30 and TRBJ2-3; the D call may be TRBD1 or TRBD2 (5 bases each). The V and J ends lost 2 bases and 2 bases respectively, with 8 bases between them. Looked up from germline, CDR1 is GTSNPN and CDR2 is SVGIG (reference sequence). The CDR3 loop spans 13 amino acids. The CDR3 region is CAWSLGTTDTQYF. CDR3 coding DNA: TGTGCCTGGAGTCTCGGGACCACAGATACGCAGTATTTT.

This clonotype was seen many times. This chain uses TRBV5-1 with TRBJ1-5, with a possible D match to TRBD1 (6 bases). The V end was cut by 5 bases, the J end by 1 base, with 13 bases between. Germline V gene sequence: CDR1 SGHRS, CDR2 YFSETQ. The CDR3 runs 15 residues. CDR3 DNA: TGCGCCAGCAGAATGGGGGCATCCAGCAATCAGCCCCAGCATTTT. Translation gives CASRMGASSNQPQHF.

This clonotype has at least ten counts. The chain is built from TRBV6-1 and TRBJ2-7; 7 bases line up with TRBD1. Germline CDR1 and CDR2: MNHNS and SASEGT. The CDR3 is made up of 13 amino acids. With V trimmed by 6 bases and J by 4 bases, 6 bases remained unmatched. The CDR3 loop is CASRSDRAYEQYF. CDR3 nucleotide sequence: TGTGCCAGCAGGAGCGACAGGGCGTACGAGCAGTACTTC.

The chain combines TRBV7-9 with TRBJ2-3, with 12 nucleotides matching TRBD2. Judging by the DNA end, TRBJ2-5 fits better; the J call may be wrong. The CDR3 loop spans 15 amino acids. The V gene's germline CDR1 is SEHNR and CDR2 FQNEAQ (reference sequence). The DNA for the CDR3 is TGTGCCAGCAGCCAGGGGGCTAGCGGGAGGGCTAACCAGTACTTC. It encodes CASSQGASGRANQYF.

This clonotype showed up many times. The V gene is TRBV5-1, the J gene TRBJ2-1; 12 nucleotides align to TRBD2. V dropped 0 bases and J dropped 5; count of bases not matched to a gene: 6. Germline CDR1 SGHRS, CDR2 YFSETQ. This CDR3 is built from 17 residues. The CDR3 loop is CASSLVTGTSGHNEQFF. The CDR3 nucleotides are TGCGCCAGCAGCTTGGTGACCGGGACTAGCGGGCACAATGAGCAGTTCTTC.

The chain recombines TRBV25-1 with TRBJ1-2; unclear D gene. V was shortened by 2 bases and J by 6 bases, with 4 bases between the two germline ends. The CDR3 totals 11 residues. Germline loops: CDR1 MGHDK, CDR2 SYGVNS. CDR3: CASSEADGYTF. As DNA, the CDR3 is TGTGCCAGCAGTGAAGCAGATGGCTACACCTTC.

This clonotype was seen at least ten times. The chain links TRBV20-1 to TRBJ2-3, with TRBD2 matching 10 bases. In germline, CDR1 is DFQATT, CDR2 SNEGSKA (reference sequence). This CDR3 is built from 17 residues. Trimming cost V 6 bases and J 3 bases; bases outside gene matches: 15. The CDR3 nucleotides are TGCAGTGCACCCGAGGGGTTAGGGACTAGCGTAACAGATACGCAGTATTTT. Amino acid sequence: CSAPEGLGTSVTDTQYF.